This TCR beta chain derives from a study of TIL therapy for anti-PD-1-resistant metastatic lung cancer. Time point reported: pre-treatment sample, taken before nivolumab and TIL therapy. This was the immunoSEQ v3 assay. The repertoire was sequenced with immunoSEQ multiplex PCR; TCRdb's copy has only in-frame clones and lacks some. The data hold 40,000 to 55,000 clones, with less than 80% observed a single time. Germline V gene data show CDR1 as MNHEY and CDR2 as SMNVEV (reference sequence). The CDR3 is made up of 18 amino acids. V shed 0 bases and J shed 4 bases, with 21 bases lying between them. Sequenced here: blood, sampled at baseline. V usage is TRBV27 and J usage is TRBJ1-1; D is possibly TRBD1 (5 bases). The receptor's source is a woman aged 30 to 85 with non-small cell lung cancer. CDR3 nucleotides: TGTGCCAGCAGTTTATCCTCCGGGACTGCAGTCCGGGGCACTGAAGCTTTCTTT. Its translation is CASSLSSGTAVRGTEAFF.